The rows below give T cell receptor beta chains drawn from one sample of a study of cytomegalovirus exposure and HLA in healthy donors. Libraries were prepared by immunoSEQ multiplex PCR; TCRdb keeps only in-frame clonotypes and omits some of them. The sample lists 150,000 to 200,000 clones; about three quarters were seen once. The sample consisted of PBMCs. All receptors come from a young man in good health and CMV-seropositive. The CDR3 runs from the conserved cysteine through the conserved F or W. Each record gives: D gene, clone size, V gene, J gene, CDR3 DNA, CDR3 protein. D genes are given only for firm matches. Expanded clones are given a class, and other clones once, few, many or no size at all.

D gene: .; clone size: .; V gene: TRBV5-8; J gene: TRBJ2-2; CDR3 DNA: TGTGCCAGCAGCGCGGTAGCGGGGGAGCTGTTTTTT; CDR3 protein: CASSAVAGELFF
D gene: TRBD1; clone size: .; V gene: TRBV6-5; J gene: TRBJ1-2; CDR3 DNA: TGTGCCAGCACCCCGGGACAGGTTGGCTACACCTTC; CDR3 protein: CASTPGQVGYTF
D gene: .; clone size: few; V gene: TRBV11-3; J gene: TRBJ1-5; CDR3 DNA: TGTGCCAGCAGCTTAGCTTTCAATCAGCCCCAGCATTTT; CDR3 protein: CASSLAFNQPQHF
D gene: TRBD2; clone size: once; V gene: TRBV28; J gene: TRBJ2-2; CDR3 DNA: TGTGCCAGCAGTGGGGGGGGATCAGGGACCGGGGAGCTGTTTTTT; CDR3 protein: CASSGGGSGTGELFF
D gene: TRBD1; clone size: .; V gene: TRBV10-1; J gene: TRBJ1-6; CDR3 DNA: TGCGCCAGCAGACAACAGGGGGCGAGTAATTCACCCCTCCACTTT; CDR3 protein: CASRQQGASNSPLHF
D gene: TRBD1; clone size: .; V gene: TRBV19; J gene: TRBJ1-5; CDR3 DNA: TGTGCCAGTAGTATTAATACAGGGGATCAGCCCCAGCATTTT; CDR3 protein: CASSINTGDQPQHF
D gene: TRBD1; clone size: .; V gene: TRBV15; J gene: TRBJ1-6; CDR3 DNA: TGTGCCACCAGCAAACAACGGGACAGGGGCTCACCCCTCCACTTT; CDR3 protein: CATSKQRDRGSPLHF
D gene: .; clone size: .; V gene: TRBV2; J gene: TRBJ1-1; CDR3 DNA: TGTGCCAGCAGCCCTGACAGGCCTTCGAACACTGAAGCTTTCTTT; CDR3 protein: CASSPDRPSNTEAFF
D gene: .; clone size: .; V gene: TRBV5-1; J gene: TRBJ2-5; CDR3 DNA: TGCGCCAGCAGTTTGGGGGGCGCAGAATTAGAGACCCAGTACTTC; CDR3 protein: CASSLGGAELETQYF
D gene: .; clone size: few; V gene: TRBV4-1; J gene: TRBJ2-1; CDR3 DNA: TGCGCCAGCAGCTTTAGAAATGAGCAGTTCTTC; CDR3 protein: CASSFRNEQFF
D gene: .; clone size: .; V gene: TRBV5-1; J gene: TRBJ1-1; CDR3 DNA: TGCGCCAGCAGCTTGTTAGTCGGTGAGAACACTGAAGCTTTCTTT; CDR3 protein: CASSLLVGENTEAFF
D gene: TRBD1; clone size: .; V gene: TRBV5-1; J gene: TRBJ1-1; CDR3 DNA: TGCGCCAGCAGCTTTGAGGGGGCGGCTGAAGCTTTCTTT; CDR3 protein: CASSFEGAAEAFF
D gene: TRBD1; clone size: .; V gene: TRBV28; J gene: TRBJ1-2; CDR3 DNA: TGTGCCAGCAGCAGGATAGGACAGGACTATGGCTACACCTTC; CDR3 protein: CASSRIGQDYGYTF
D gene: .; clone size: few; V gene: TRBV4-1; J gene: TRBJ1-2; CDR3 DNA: TGCGCCAGCAGCCCACAGGGTAACTATGGCTACACCTTC; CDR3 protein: CASSPQGNYGYTF
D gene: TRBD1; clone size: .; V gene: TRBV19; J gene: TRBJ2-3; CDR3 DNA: TGTGCCAGTACGGGGACAGTGGGCACAGATACGCAGTATTTT; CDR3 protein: CASTGTVGTDTQYF
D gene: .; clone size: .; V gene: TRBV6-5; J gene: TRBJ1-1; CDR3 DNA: TGTGCCAGCAGGACGACAGGGAACACTGAAGCTTTCTTT; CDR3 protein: CASRTTGNTEAFF
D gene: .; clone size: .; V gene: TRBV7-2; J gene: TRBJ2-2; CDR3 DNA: TGTGCCAGCAGCTTAGGGGGGGGCATGGGTACCGGGGAGCTGTTTTTT; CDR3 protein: CASSLGGGMGTGELFF
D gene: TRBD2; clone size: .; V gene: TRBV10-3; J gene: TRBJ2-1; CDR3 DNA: TGTGCCGTAGAAGCGGGGGGCCGGACAAACAATGAGCAGTTCTTC; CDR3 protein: CAVEAGGRTNNEQFF
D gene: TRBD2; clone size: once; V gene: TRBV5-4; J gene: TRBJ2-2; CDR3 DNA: TGTGCCAGCAGCGCCTCGACTAGCGGGAGACCCGGGGAGCTGTTTTTT; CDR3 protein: CASSASTSGRPGELFF
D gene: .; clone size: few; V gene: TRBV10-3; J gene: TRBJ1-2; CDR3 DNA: TGTGCCATCAGAAACAGATCCCAAGATCCAGCGGTTGGCTACACCTTC; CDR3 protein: CAIRNRSQDPAVGYTF
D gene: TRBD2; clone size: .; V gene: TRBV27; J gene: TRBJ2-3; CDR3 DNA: TGTGCCAGCAGCCCTTCAATAGCGGGGTTGGGCACAGATACGCAGTATTTT; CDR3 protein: CASSPSIAGLGTDTQYF
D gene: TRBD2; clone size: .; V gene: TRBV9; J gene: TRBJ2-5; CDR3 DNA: TGTGCCAGCAGCGTAGACGTGGGAGGGCAAGAGACCCAGTACTTC; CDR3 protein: CASSVDVGGQETQYF
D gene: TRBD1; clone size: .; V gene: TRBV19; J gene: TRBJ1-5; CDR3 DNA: TGTGCCAGTAGGTCGGGGACAGTGAGTTGGGTCAATCAGCCCCAGCATTTT; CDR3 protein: CASRSGTVSWVNQPQHF
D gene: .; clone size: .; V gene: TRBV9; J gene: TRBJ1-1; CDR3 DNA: TGTGCCAGCACCGGACCAGAGGGCGCTGAAGCTTTCTTT; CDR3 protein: CASTGPEGAEAFF
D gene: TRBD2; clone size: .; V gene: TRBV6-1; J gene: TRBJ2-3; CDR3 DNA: TGTGCCACCTCTAGCGGGGCTGGAGATACGCAGTATTTT; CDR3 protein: CATSSGAGDTQYF
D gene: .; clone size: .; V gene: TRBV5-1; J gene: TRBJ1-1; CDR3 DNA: TGCGCCAGCAGCTGGGAGGGCTTGAACACTGAAGCTTTCTTT; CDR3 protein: CASSWEGLNTEAFF
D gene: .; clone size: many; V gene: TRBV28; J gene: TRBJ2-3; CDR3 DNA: TGTGCCAGCAGTGAGACTAGGACGCAGTATTTT; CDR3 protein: CASSETRTQYF
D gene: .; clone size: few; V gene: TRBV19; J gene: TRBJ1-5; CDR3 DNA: TGTGCCAGTAGTATAGATTCGACGGGATATAGCAATCAGCCCCAGCATTTT; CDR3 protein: CASSIDSTGYSNQPQHF